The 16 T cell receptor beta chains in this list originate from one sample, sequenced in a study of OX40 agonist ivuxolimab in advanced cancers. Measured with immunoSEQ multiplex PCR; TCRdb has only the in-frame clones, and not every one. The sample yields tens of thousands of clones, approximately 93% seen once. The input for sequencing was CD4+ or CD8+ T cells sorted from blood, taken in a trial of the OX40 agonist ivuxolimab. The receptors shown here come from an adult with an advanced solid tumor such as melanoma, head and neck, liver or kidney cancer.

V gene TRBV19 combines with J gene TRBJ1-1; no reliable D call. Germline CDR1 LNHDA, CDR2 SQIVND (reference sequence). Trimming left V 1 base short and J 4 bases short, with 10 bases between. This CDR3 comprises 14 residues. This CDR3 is CASSIVLEGTEAFF. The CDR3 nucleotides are TGTGCCAGTAGTATAGTCCTGGAGGGCACTGAAGCTTTCTTT.

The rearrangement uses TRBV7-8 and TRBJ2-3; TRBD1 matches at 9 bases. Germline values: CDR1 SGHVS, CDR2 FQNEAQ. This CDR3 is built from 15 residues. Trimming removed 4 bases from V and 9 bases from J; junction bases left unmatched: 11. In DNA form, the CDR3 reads TGTGCCAGCAGCTACACAGGGGGCGTAAGACAAACGCAGTATTTT. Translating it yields CASSYTGGVRQTQYF.

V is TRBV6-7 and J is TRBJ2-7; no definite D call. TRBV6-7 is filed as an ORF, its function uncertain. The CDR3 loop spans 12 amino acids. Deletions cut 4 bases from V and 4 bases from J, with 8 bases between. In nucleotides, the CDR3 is TGTGCCAGCAGTTCGGACGGGTACGAGCAGTACTTC. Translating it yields CASSSDGYEQYF.

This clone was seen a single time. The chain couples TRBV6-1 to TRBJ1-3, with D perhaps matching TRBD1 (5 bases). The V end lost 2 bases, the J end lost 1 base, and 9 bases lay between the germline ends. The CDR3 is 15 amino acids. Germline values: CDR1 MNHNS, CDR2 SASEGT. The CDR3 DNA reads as TGTGCCAGCAGTGAATTGTCAGGGTCTGGAAACACCATATATTTT. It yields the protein CASSELSGSGNTIYF.

The CDR3: CASSSGTSGGNEQYF. CDR3 in DNA: TGTGCCAGCAGCTCCGGGACTAGCGGGGGGAACGAGCAGTACTTC. The chain employs TRBV5-4 and TRBJ2-7; 15 nucleotides align to TRBD2. The CDR3 sequence is 15 residues long. From germline, CDR1 is SGHNT and CDR2 YYREEE (reference sequence). J lost 5 bases, V lost 3 bases, and 3 bases had no gene match.

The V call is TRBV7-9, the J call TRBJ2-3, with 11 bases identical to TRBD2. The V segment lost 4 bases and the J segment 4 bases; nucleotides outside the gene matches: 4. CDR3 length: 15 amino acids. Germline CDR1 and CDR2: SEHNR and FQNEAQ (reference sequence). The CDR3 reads CASSSTSGGPDTQYF. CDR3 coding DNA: TGTGCCAGCAGCTCTACTAGCGGGGGCCCAGATACGCAGTATTTT.

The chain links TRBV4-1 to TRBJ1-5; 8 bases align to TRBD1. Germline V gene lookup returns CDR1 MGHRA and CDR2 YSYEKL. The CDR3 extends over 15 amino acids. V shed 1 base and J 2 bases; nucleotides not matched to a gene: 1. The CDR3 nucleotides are TGCGCCAGCAGCCAAGTGACAGGGGGCAATCAGCCCCAGCATTTT. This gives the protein CASSQVTGGNQPQHF.

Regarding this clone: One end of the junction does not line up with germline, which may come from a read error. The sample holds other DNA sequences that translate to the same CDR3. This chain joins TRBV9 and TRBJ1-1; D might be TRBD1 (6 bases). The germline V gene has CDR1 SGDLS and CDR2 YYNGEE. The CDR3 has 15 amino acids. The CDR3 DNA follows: TGTGCCAGCAGCGTAGCTAGGGGGGGTGACACTGAAGCCTTCTTT. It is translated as CASSVARGGDTEAFF.

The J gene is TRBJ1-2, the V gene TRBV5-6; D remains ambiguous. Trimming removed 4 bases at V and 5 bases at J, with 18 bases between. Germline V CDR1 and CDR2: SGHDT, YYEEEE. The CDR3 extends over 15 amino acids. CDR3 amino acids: CASSLGQAYRYGYTF. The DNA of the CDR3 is TGTGCCAGCAGCCTGGGCCAGGCGTACCGATATGGCTACACCTTC. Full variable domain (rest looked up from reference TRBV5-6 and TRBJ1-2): DAGVTQSPTHLIKTRGQQVTLRCSPKSGHDTVSWYQQALGQGPQFIFQYYEEEERQRGNFPDRFSGHQFPNYSSELNVNALLLGDSALYLCASSLGQAYRYGYTFGSGTRLTVV.

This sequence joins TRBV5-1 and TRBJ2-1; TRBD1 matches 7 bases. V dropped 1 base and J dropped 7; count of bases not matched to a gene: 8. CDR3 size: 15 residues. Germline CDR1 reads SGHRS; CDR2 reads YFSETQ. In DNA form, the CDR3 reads TGCGCCAGCAGCTTGACAGGGGCTAGAAAGAATGAGCAGTTCTTC. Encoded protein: CASSLTGARKNEQFF.

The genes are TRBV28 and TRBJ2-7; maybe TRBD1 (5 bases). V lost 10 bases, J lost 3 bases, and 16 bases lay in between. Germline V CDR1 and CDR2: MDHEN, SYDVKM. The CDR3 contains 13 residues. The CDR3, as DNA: TGTGCCACGATGAAGGGGCAGAACTACGAGCAGTACTTC. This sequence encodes CATMKGQNYEQYF.

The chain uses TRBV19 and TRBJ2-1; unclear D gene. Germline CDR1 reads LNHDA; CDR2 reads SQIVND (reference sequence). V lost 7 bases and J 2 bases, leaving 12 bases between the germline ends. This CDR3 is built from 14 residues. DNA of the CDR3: TGTGCCAGTAAGTTTCAGGCGGCCTACAATGAGCAGTTCTTC. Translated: CASKFQAAYNEQFF.

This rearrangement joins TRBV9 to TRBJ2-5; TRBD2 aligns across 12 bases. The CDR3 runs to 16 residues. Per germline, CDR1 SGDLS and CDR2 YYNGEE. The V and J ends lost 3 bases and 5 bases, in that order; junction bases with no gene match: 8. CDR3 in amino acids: CASSGTSGVPRETQYF. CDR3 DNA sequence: TGTGCCAGCAGCGGGACTAGCGGGGTCCCCAGGGAGACCCAGTACTTC.

CDR3 in DNA: TGTGCCAGCAGTTACGGGATTGAAGCTTTCTTT. Translated, it gives CASSYGIEAFF. The chain combines TRBV6-1 with TRBJ1-1; D gene uncertain. Germline lookup yields CDR1 MNHNS and CDR2 SASEGT. V was clipped by 5 bases and J by 7 bases, with 8 bases between them. This CDR3 is 11 amino acids long.

The CDR3 reads CASSYATADYGYTF. The CDR3 bases are TGTGCCAGCAGTTACGCGACGGCCGACTATGGCTACACCTTC. The chain carries TRBV6-5 and TRBJ1-2; D gene unclear. The CDR3 is 14 residues long. Per germline, CDR1 MNHEY and CDR2 SVGAGI. V was pared by 2 bases and J by 3 bases, with 10 bases between.

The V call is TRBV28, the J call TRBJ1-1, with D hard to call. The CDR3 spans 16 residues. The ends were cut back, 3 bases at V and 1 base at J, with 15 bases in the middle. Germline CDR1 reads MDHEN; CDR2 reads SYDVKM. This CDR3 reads CASSLRPAEGNTEAFF. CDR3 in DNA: TGTGCCAGCAGTTTGAGGCCCGCCGAGGGGAACACTGAAGCTTTCTTT.